This T cell receptor (beta chain) was sequenced for a study of shared clonotypes between healthy human individuals. Findings and caveats of the study: The donor pool, a small one, limited the genetic and exposure-history diversity represented. Rarefaction showed sorted-subset sequencing was incomplete despite large depth.

Regarding this clone: Its specificity is not known. Different DNA sequences within this sample yield the same CDR3.

Measured with immunoSEQ multiplex PCR; TCRdb has only the in-frame clones, and not every one. Among about 710,000 clones listed, roughly 72% were seen once. There are 13 residues in the CDR3. Germline V gene lookup returns CDR1 SGHNT and CDR2 YYREEE (reference sequence). Trimming shortened V by 0 bases and J by 2 bases, and 5 bases separated the two germline ends. Negatively enriched CD4+ T cells were divided by CD45RA into naive and memory. The material sequenced was memory CD4+ T cells sorted from blood. Subset indicated: CD45RA-negative fraction. This TCR was sampled from a woman younger than 45 in good health. The V gene is TRBV5-4, the J gene TRBJ2-5; D remains ambiguous. CDR3: CASSLAEQETQYF. CDR3 nucleotide sequence: TGTGCCAGCAGCTTGGCTGAACAAGAGACCCAGTACTTC.